Listed below are T cell receptor beta chains from one sample, sequenced in a study of vaccination effects on CD4 cells after COVID-19. Assay used: immunoSEQ multiplex PCR; TCRdb lists only in-frame clones, some missing. This sample has around 45,000 clones; around three quarters occur once, and the top ten carry 11%. For these TCRs, the target antigens are not known. The sample was CD4+ T cells from PBMCs cultured with SARS-CoV-2 spike peptides, taken before COVID-19 vaccination. The receptors stem from a human donor who received a COVID-19 vaccine. The CDR3 runs from the conserved cysteine through the conserved F or W. Each record gives: D gene, V gene, J gene, clone size, CDR3 DNA, CDR3 protein. A D gene is named only where the DNA matches it firmly. Part of the rows lack a size; the others show once, few, many or a class for expanded clones.

D: -; V: TRBV9; J: TRBJ2-2; size: -; DNA: TGTGCCAGCAGCGTAGAAACTAGAACCGGGGAGCTGTTTTTT; CDR3: CASSVETRTGELFF
D: -; V: TRBV5-6; J: TRBJ2-3; size: -; DNA: TGTGCCAGCAGCTCGCCGATGACAGACAACACAGATACGCAGTATTTT; CDR3: CASSSPMTDNTDTQYF
D: TRBD1; V: TRBV5-1; J: TRBJ2-5; size: -; DNA: TGCGCCAGCAGCTTACGGGACAGCCAAGAGACCCAGTACTTC; CDR3: CASSLRDSQETQYF
D: TRBD1; V: TRBV7-9; J: TRBJ2-5; size: -; DNA: TGTGCCAGCAGCTTCGGGACAGGGGAAGAGACCCAGTACTTC; CDR3: CASSFGTGEETQYF
D: -; V: TRBV3-1/TRBV3-2; J: TRBJ1-2; size: few; DNA: TGTGCCAGCAGCAAGGGACCGAGGGGCTACACCTTC; CDR3: CASSKGPRGYTF
D: -; V: TRBV28; J: TRBJ1-6; size: -; DNA: TGTGCCAGCAGCACGGACAGCGGTAATTCACCCCTCCACTTT; CDR3: CASSTDSGNSPLHF
D: TRBD1; V: TRBV6-5; J: TRBJ1-5; size: -; DNA: TGTGCCAGCAGCAGGGACAGGTATAGCAATCAGCCCCAGCATTTT; CDR3: CASSRDRYSNQPQHF
D: -; V: TRBV10-1; J: TRBJ1-1; size: few; DNA: TGCGCCAGCAGTAAACAGGGAACTGAAGCTTTCTTT; CDR3: CASSKQGTEAFF
D: TRBD2; V: TRBV11-3; J: TRBJ2-3; size: -; DNA: TGTGCCAGCAGCTTAGGCTCCCTAGCGGGGGGGAGCACAGATACGCAGTATTTT; CDR3: CASSLGSLAGGSTDTQYF
D: -; V: TRBV30; J: TRBJ2-1; size: -; DNA: TGTGCCTGGCGGGGGTACTACAATGAGCAGTTCTTC; CDR3: CAWRGYYNEQFF
D: -; V: TRBV19; J: TRBJ1-5; size: -; DNA: TGTGCCAGTAGTCCCCGGGGAAGGGGGAGCAATCAGCCCCAGCATTTT; CDR3: CASSPRGRGSNQPQHF
D: TRBD2; V: TRBV19; J: TRBJ2-3; size: once; DNA: TGTGCCAGTAAAACGGGGGGATACACAGATACGCAGTATTTT; CDR3: CASKTGGYTDTQYF
D: TRBD1; V: TRBV5-8; J: TRBJ1-6; size: -; DNA: TGTGCCAGCAGCATCCGGGACAGAACTTCTCCCGTTTCACCCCTCCACTTT; CDR3: CASSIRDRTSPVSPLHF
D: TRBD2; V: TRBV7-3; J: TRBJ2-2; size: -; DNA: TGTGCCAGCAGCTTGACGGGGGGGCTCAACACCGGGGAGCTGTTTTTT; CDR3: CASSLTGGLNTGELFF
D: -; V: TRBV7-3; J: TRBJ2-1; size: -; DNA: TGTGCCAGCAGCTTAAATCGGGATGAGCAGTTCTTC; CDR3: CASSLNRDEQFF
D: -; V: TRBV11-2; J: TRBJ2-2; size: -; DNA: TGTGCCAGCAGCACTCGGGAGAGCGGGGAGCTGTTTTTT; CDR3: CASSTRESGELFF
D: -; V: TRBV9; J: TRBJ2-3; size: -; DNA: TGTGCCAGCAGCGTGGCGGCCCGCACAGATACGCAGTATTTT; CDR3: CASSVAARTDTQYF
D: -; V: TRBV30; J: TRBJ1-5; size: -; DNA: TGTGCCTGGAGTGTACCAGGGAGGAATCAGCCCCAGCATTTT; CDR3: CAWSVPGRNQPQHF
D: -; V: TRBV6-4; J: TRBJ1-3; size: -; DNA: TGTGCCAGCAGTGACTCGAAAGTGGGGAGTTTCTCTGGAAACACCATATATTTT; CDR3: CASSDSKVGSFSGNTIYF